The present T cell receptor (beta chain) was sequenced within a study of shared clonotypes between healthy human individuals. For sorted subsets, about 0.2 ug DNA per replicate equaled 30,000 or so T cell genomes. The authors' processing: Filtering of immunoSEQ junctional sequences could not match full-length read filtering. Some clones are missing from TCRdb's copy, which holds only in-frame ones; the method was immunoSEQ multiplex PCR. Clonal size and the V and J genes are those of that table, whereas D and trimming came from the DNA. The sample shows some 2 million clones, 85% to 95% of them seen only once. The CDR3 contains 15 residues. Germline trimming cut 6 bases from V and 5 bases from J; bases unmatched to any gene: 11. CDR1 and CDR2 from the germline V gene are MNHNS and SASEGT. Broader study findings: It was the non-shared clonotypes that had lower generation probabilities than clonotypes shared by all four donors.

As concerns this clone: Antigen specificity is unknown.

Input material: naive CD4+ T cells sorted from blood. The subset denotes: CD45RA+ positively selected. The TCR was taken from a young man in good health. The rearrangement uses TRBV6-1 and TRBJ2-7; 9 bases align to TRBD1. The CDR3 region has the DNA TGTGCCAGCAGCCCCCAACCGGGACAGGGCCACGAGCAGTACTTC. This translates into CASSPQPGQGHEQYF.